This T cell receptor (beta chain) was found in a study of blood T cells in healthy people across ages. A second PCR, run for about 7 to 11 cycles, used a sample-barcoded 5' primer plus a J-beta primer mix. Unique molecular identifiers of 12 random nucleotides labeled each cDNA. TCRdb reprocessed the 5' RACE reads with MiXCR, giving one entry per CDR3 protein. The data contain about 600,000 distinct CDR3 sequences, 40% to 50% of them seen just once; the ten biggest clones take up 20% to 25%. The germline CDR1 and CDR2 sequences are DFQATT and SNEGSKA (reference sequence). V was clipped by 8 bases and J by 5 bases; unmatched bases: 4. CDR3 length equals 12 residues. Study-wide results and limits: Per-million-T-cell TCR beta diversity fell roughly linearly with age.

For this clonotype: Its antigen is unknown.

The chain uses TRBV20-1 and TRBJ2-1, with TRBD1 matching 9 bases. The sequenced sample consisted of blood. The receptor's source is a man older than 75 in good health. CDR3 sequence: CSPGTGNNEQFF. CDR3 sequence (DNA): TGCAGTCCCGGGACAGGGAACAATGAGCAGTTCTTC.